The sequence of this T cell receptor beta chain was determined in a study of CD4 T cells in relation to SARS-CoV-2 and coronaviruses. V lost 0 bases and J 6 bases, leaving 11 bases between the germline ends. Germline V gives CDR1 MNHNS, CDR2 SASEGT. The CDR3 runs 14 residues. In its sample, this clone was seen a few times. Its antigen is unknown. The data were produced by immunoSEQ multiplex PCR, yet TCRdb's version contains in-frame clones alone and is incomplete. Counted here are 58,000 or so clones, under 95% occurring once; the ten biggest clones make up about 0.4%. Overall study findings and caveats: The assay detects memory recall responses, not culture-primed primary responses. SARS-CoV-2-driven expansion was significantly weaker in crossreactive than monoreactive clones.

The chain couples TRBV6-1 to TRBJ1-1; D is unclear. The TCR sequence derives from an adult with COVID-19. Sequencing used naive CD4+ T cells from PBMCs. This sample's subset: naive CD4+ T cells isolated by negative enrichment. CDR3 in DNA: TGTGCCAGCAGTGAAGCTCTAGATTTCTCTGAAGCTTTCTTT. Its protein product is CASSEALDFSEAFF.